Below are 22 T cell receptor beta chains sequenced from a single sample in a study of blood T cell repertoires in COVID-19. The protocol was immunoSEQ multiplex PCR, while the TCRdb copy is restricted to in-frame clones and leaves out a portion. The profile shows tens of thousands of clones, around 89% of them singletons. Specimen: peripheral blood. These receptors were taken from a man between 60 and 70 years old with acute or convalescent COVID-19.

The chain links TRBV9 to TRBJ2-1, with TRBD2 matching over 13 bases. In germline, CDR1 is SGDLS, CDR2 YYNGEE. With 3 bases clipped from V and 0 bases from J, the junction kept 3 bases outside the gene matches. CDR3 size: 17 residues. The CDR3: CASSGTSGGVSYNEQFF. The CDR3 bases are TGTGCCAGCAGCGGGACTAGCGGGGGCGTCTCCTACAATGAGCAGTTCTTC. Variable domain in full (rest from reference TRBV9 and TRBJ2-1): DSGVTQTPKHLITATGQRVTLRCSPRSGDLSVYWYQQSLDQGLQFLIQYYNGEERAKGNILERFSAQQFPDLHSELNLSSLELGDSALYFCASSGTSGGVSYNEQFFGPGTRLTVL.

This chain links TRBV7-2 with TRBJ2-7; D is possibly TRBD2 (6 bases). The CDR3 covers 15 residues. Trimming pared 4 bases from V and 5 bases from J, leaving 18 bases between. The germline CDR1 and CDR2 sequences are SGHTA and FQGNSA. Written as DNA, the CDR3 is TGTGCCAGCAGCTCGTGGAGGGCGGCGATGCACGAGCAGTACTTC. Protein sequence: CASSSWRAAMHEQYF.

The chain links TRBV19 to TRBJ2-7, with D tentatively TRBD1 (6 bases). V was clipped by 5 bases and J by 2 bases, with 16 bases between them. Germline CDR1 LNHDA, CDR2 SQIVND (reference sequence). CDR3 length equals 15 residues. The CDR3: CASSLYPQGTYEQYF. The CDR3 DNA sequence: TGTGCCAGTAGTCTCTACCCCCAGGGGACCTACGAGCAGTACTTC.

This clone was recorded once. The rearrangement joins TRBV12-5 to TRBJ1-6, with 9 bases that match TRBD1. Germline lookup yields CDR1 LGHNT and CDR2 FRNRAP. The CDR3 is 20 residues long. Trimming at V came to 5 bases and at J to 7 bases, leaving 21 bases not matched to a gene. The DNA of the CDR3 is TGTGCTAGTGGTCCCACCCCGGGACAGGGAGTCTTATCGAGGAATTCACCCCTCCACTTT. It translates to CASGPTPGQGVLSRNSPLHF.

This clone was seen a few times. This chain uses TRBV30 with TRBJ2-7; TRBD1 is a possible D gene (6 bases). CDR1 is GTSNPN and CDR2 is SVGIG in the germline V gene (reference sequence). Trimming took off 7 bases at V and 5 bases at J, with 21 bases between the two ends. This CDR3 region has 14 residues. The CDR3: CASCRGGRPHEQYF. The CDR3 DNA is TGTGCCTCCTGCCGTGGGGGCCGGCCTCACGAGCAGTACTTC.

The V gene is TRBV5-1, the J gene TRBJ2-7; D unclear. Trimming removed 4 bases from V and 8 bases from J, with 16 bases in between. The CDR3 is 13 amino acids. Germline V gene sequence: CDR1 SGHRS, CDR2 YFSETQ. CDR3 DNA: TGCGCCAGCAGCGTCGACGGGTACCGGAAGCAGTACTTC. Protein product: CASSVDGYRKQYF.

This chain connects TRBV7-8 to TRBJ1-4; a possible D gene is TRBD1 (6 bases). Looked up from germline, CDR1 is SGHVS and CDR2 is FQNEAQ. V lost 5 bases to trimming and J lost 8 bases, with 9 bases between them. The CDR3 length is 12 residues. CDR3 residues: CASSPRGEKLFF. In nucleotides, the CDR3 is TGTGCCAGCAGCCCGAGGGGGGAAAAACTGTTTTTT.

In its sample, this clone was seen a few times. V is TRBV30 and J is TRBJ2-7; 12 nucleotides match TRBD2. Germline CDR1 is GTSNPN and CDR2 is SVGIG (reference sequence). Germline trimming cut 6 bases from V and 4 bases from J; bases unmatched to any gene: 1. This CDR3 is built from 12 residues. CDR3 coding DNA: TGTGCCTGTGGACTAGCGGGGTACGAGCAGTACTTC. Translating gives CACGLAGYEQYF.

V usage is TRBV9 and J usage is TRBJ2-1, with TRBD1 as a possible D gene (6 bases). Germline CDR1 is SGDLS and CDR2 is YYNGEE. V dropped 0 bases and J dropped 0 bases, with 13 bases sitting between them. There are 17 residues in the CDR3. CDR3 protein: CASSVVSGVGSYNEQFF. DNA of the CDR3: TGTGCCAGCAGCGTAGTATCAGGGGTGGGCTCCTACAATGAGCAGTTCTTC. Complete variable domain (other parts from reference TRBV9 and TRBJ2-1): DSGVTQTPKHLITATGQRVTLRCSPRSGDLSVYWYQQSLDQGLQFLIQYYNGEERAKGNILERFSAQQFPDLHSELNLSSLELGDSALYFCASSVVSGVGSYNEQFFGPGTRLTVL.

This clone was recorded a few times. The chain employs TRBV2 and TRBJ2-2; possible D gene TRBD2, 6 bases. Trimming shortened V by 2 bases and J by 5 bases, and 12 bases separated the two germline ends. This CDR3 is built from 15 residues. CDR1 is SNHLY and CDR2 is FYNNEI in the germline V gene. DNA for the CDR3: TGTGCCAGCAGTGAAAAGGGACTGGGGACCGGGGAGCTGTTTTTT. Its protein is CASSEKGLGTGELFF.

This chain joins TRBV25-1 and TRBJ1-4; 7 nucleotides match TRBD1. Trimming at V came to 9 bases and at J to 10 bases, leaving 8 bases not matched to a gene. Looked up from germline, CDR1 is MGHDK and CDR2 is SYGVNS. This CDR3 is built from 12 residues. The CDR3 sequence: CASRRQGGKLFF. CDR3 coding DNA: TGTGCCAGTAGACGACAGGGCGGAAAACTGTTTTTT.

J is TRBJ1-1 and V is TRBV24-1; D possibly corresponds to TRBD1 (5 bases). The CDR3 totals 13 residues. V gave up 5 bases and J gave up 0 bases, with 6 bases separating them. CDR1 is KGHDR and CDR2 is SFDVKD in the germline V gene. CDR3 in DNA: TGTGCCACCAGTGGGGGCATGAACACTGAAGCTTTCTTT. Its protein product is CATSGGMNTEAFF.

This clone has only a few counts. The J gene is TRBJ1-2, the V gene TRBV15; possible D gene TRBD1, 6 bases. CDR1 is LNHNV and CDR2 is YYDKDF in the germline V gene (reference sequence). V lost 3 bases and J 5 bases, leaving 16 bases between the germline ends. This CDR3 has 15 amino acids. The CDR3 reads CATSSPDRILYGYTF. Written as DNA, the CDR3 is TGTGCCACCAGCAGCCCGGACAGAATCCTTTATGGCTACACCTTC.

The genes are TRBV2 and TRBJ1-6, with D perhaps TRBD1 (5 bases). CDR3 size: 14 residues. Germline V lookup: CDR1 SNHLY, CDR2 FYNNEI. Trimming cost V 3 bases and J 5 bases, with 8 bases left between them. CDR3 residues: CASSEGRNNSPLHF. In DNA form, the CDR3 reads TGTGCCAGCAGTGAGGGGCGGAATAATTCACCCCTCCACTTT.

CDR3 sequence reads: CASRDRGPSETQYF. CDR3 DNA sequence: TGTGCTAGTCGGGACAGGGGGCCGTCGGAGACCCAGTACTTC. This chain uses TRBV12-5 with TRBJ2-5; the match to TRBD1 covers 12 bases. The germline V gene has CDR1 LGHNT and CDR2 FRNRAP. The J segment lost 5 bases and the V segment lost 8 bases, leaving 6 bases of the junction unmatched. The CDR3 spans 14 residues.

The chain recombines TRBV10-3 with TRBJ2-3; 9 bases match TRBD1. The V and J ends lost 6 bases and 6 bases, in that order; junction bases with no gene match: 10. CDR1 and CDR2 (germline): ENHRY, SYGVKD. There are 15 residues in the CDR3. The CDR3 DNA is TGTGCCATCAGCCAAGGGGGACAGGGTTTGGATACGCAGTATTTT. Translated, it gives CAISQGGQGLDTQYF.

The chain joins TRBV19 to TRBJ2-5; 7 positions match TRBD1. V gave up 3 bases and J gave up 4 bases; unmatched junction bases: 2. CDR1 and CDR2 (germline): LNHDA, SQIVND (reference sequence). The CDR3 has 13 amino acids. CDR3 in DNA: TGTGCCAGTAGTATGGGACAGAGAGAGACCCAGTACTTC. Its protein product is CASSMGQRETQYF.

This rearrangement joins TRBV18 to TRBJ1-1; D call uncertain. Between the trimmed V and J ends, which lost 3 bases and 5 bases, there was a span of 16 bases. Germline lookup yields CDR1 KGHSH and CDR2 LQKENI. There are 15 residues in the CDR3. The CDR3 loop reads CASSPLRGDGTEAFF. DNA for the CDR3: TGTGCCAGCTCACCCCTCCGGGGAGATGGGACTGAAGCTTTCTTT. Looking up the rest from reference TRBV18 and TRBJ1-1 gives the full variable domain: NAGVMQNPRHLVRRRGQEARLRCSPMKGHSHVYWYRQLPEEGLKFMVYLQKENIIDESGMPKERFSAEFPKEGPSILRIQQVVRGDSAAYFCASSPLRGDGTEAFFGQGTRLTVV.

The gene calls are TRBV7-9 and TRBJ2-5, with D perhaps matching TRBD2 (5 bases). CDR1 SEHNR and CDR2 FQNEAQ come from the germline V gene (reference sequence). V lost 5 bases, J lost 5 bases, and 12 bases lay in between. The CDR3 contains 13 residues. CDR3 DNA: TGTGCCAGCAGCCCTTCGGGGTCGGAGACCCAGTACTTC. This gives the protein CASSPSGSETQYF.

Only a few counts were recorded for this clone. The chain employs TRBV29-1 and TRBJ1-1; maybe TRBD1 (5 bases). Per germline, CDR1 SQVTM and CDR2 ANQGSEA. This CDR3 has 12 residues. The V and J ends lost 7 bases and 6 bases respectively, with 15 bases between them. The CDR3 DNA is TGCAGCGCGTACCTCAGGGTCTCTGAAGCTTTCTTT. Translated, it gives CSAYLRVSEAFF.

The chain couples TRBV11-2 to TRBJ2-1, with D tentatively TRBD2 (5 bases). The CDR3 covers 16 residues. Germline V gives CDR1 SGHAT, CDR2 FQNNGV. Trimming shortened V by 1 base and J by 0 bases, and 10 bases separated the two germline ends. The CDR3 nucleotides read TGTGCCAGCAGCTTAGTGTCGGGGTTCTCCTACAATGAGCAGTTCTTC. It specifies CASSLVSGFSYNEQFF.

The V and J genes are TRBV12-3 or TRBV12-4 and TRBJ1-3; D is unclear. The CDR3 is 12 residues long. Trimming shortened V by 5 bases and J by 7 bases, and 9 bases separated the two germline ends. The CDR3, as DNA: TGTGCCAGCAGTGGGCCGGGGAACACCATATATTTT. It translates to CASSGPGNTIYF.